The 5 T cell receptor beta chains below come from one sample, sequenced in a study of blood T cell repertoires in COVID-19. Using immunoSEQ multiplex PCR, the repertoire was profiled, and TCRdb retains in-frame clones only, with some absent. The sample holds about 76,000 clones, 82% seen once. What was sequenced was peripheral blood. These receptors all stem from a human donor in a cohort sampled during active COVID-19.

This chain links TRBV7-2 with TRBJ1-1; 12 nucleotides agree with TRBD1. This CDR3 spans 15 amino acids. The germline CDR1 and CDR2 sequences are SGHTA and FQGNSA. Trimming removed 5 bases from V and 6 bases from J; junction bases left unmatched: 7. The CDR3 bases are TGTGCCAGCAGCACGGGACAGGGGGCGCCCCCTGAAGCTTTCTTT. Translation gives CASSTGQGAPPEAFF.

The V and J genes are TRBV6-2 or TRBV6-3 and TRBJ2-1; 7 bases match TRBD2. CDR3 size: 16 residues. Germline CDR1 MNHEY, CDR2 SVGEGT. The ends lost 4 bases at V and 8 bases at J; junction bases unmatched: 14. The CDR3 DNA reads TGTGCCAGCAGTTTCCCACTGGCGGGGGAGGGCGATGAGCAGTTCTTC. Encoded protein: CASSFPLAGEGDEQFF.

The V and J genes are TRBV15 and TRBJ2-7; 10 bases are a match to TRBD2. CDR1 and CDR2 (germline): LNHNV, YYDKDF (reference sequence). The CDR3 runs 15 residues. The ends lost 4 bases at V and 2 bases at J; junction bases unmatched: 5. DNA for the CDR3: TGTGCCACCAGCAACGGGCTAGCGGGGGCCTACGAGCAGTACTTC. Amino acid sequence: CATSNGLAGAYEQYF.

V and J are TRBV10-2 and TRBJ2-3, with 9 bases that match TRBD1. V shed 5 bases, J shed 2 bases, and the junction held 8 bases outside the gene matches. The germline CDR1 and CDR2 sequences are WSHSY and SAAADI. The CDR3 extends over 16 amino acids. CDR3: CASSKQGALDTDTQYF. The CDR3 DNA sequence: TGCGCCAGCAGTAAACAGGGGGCGTTGGACACAGATACGCAGTATTTT.

CDR3 in DNA: TGTGCCTGCACGACAGGATGGGCCTATGGCTACACCTTC. This gives the protein CACTTGWAYGYTF. The gene calls are TRBV30 and TRBJ1-2; tentatively, D is TRBD1 (6 bases). V shed 6 bases and J shed 4 bases, with 15 bases lying between them. The germline V gene encodes CDR1 GTSNPN and CDR2 SVGIG (reference sequence). CDR3 length: 13 amino acids.